The next 10 T cell receptor beta chains were all read from a single sample in a study of T cell changes during pregnancy in multiple sclerosis. Generated by immunoSEQ multiplex PCR, the TCRdb table keeps only in-frame clones and is missing some. The sample has about 120,000 clones; approximately 90% are singletons. The specimen was peripheral blood, collected in the third trimester of pregnancy. The receptors derive from a female donor with multiple sclerosis, enrolled in a pregnancy study.

A single count supports this clone. J is TRBJ2-1 and V is TRBV19; TRBD2 matches at 12 bases. V lost 7 bases to trimming and J lost 9 bases; unmatched junction nucleotides: 13. Germline CDR1 reads LNHDA; CDR2 reads SQIVND (reference sequence). The CDR3 has 16 amino acids. The CDR3 DNA sequence: TGTGCCAGTACCCCCGCACCTAGCGGGAGGGGGAGTGAGCAGTTCTTC. Translating gives CASTPAPSGRGSEQFF.

This chain joins TRBV30 and TRBJ1-1; the D is unclear. The CDR3 runs 12 residues. Trimming took 3 bases from V and 3 from J, leaving 8 bases between them. Germline V gene lookup returns CDR1 GTSNPN and CDR2 SVGIG (reference sequence). CDR3: CAWSDRYTEAFF. In DNA, the CDR3 is TGTGCCTGGAGCGATCGGTACACTGAAGCTTTCTTT.

Comment on this clone: Other DNA variants within this sample encode the same CDR3. The CDR3 here is CASSLGLDTGELFF. For the CDR3, the DNA is TGCGCCAGCAGCTTGGGACTAGACACCGGGGAGCTGTTTTTT. This rearrangement joins TRBV5-1 to TRBJ2-2; D might be TRBD2 (6 bases). The CDR3 covers 14 residues. Germline V gene lookup returns CDR1 SGHRS and CDR2 YFSETQ. Trimming removed 0 bases from V and 3 bases from J, with 6 bases in between.

This clone is a singleton in its sample. The chain joins TRBV30 to TRBJ2-7; D call uncertain. This CDR3 has 12 amino acids. Between the trimmed V and J ends, which lost 2 bases and 0 bases, there was a span of 5 bases. Germline V gene lookup returns CDR1 GTSNPN and CDR2 SVGIG (reference sequence). This chain's CDR3 is CAWSPGSYEQYF. In DNA, the CDR3 is TGTGCCTGGAGTCCGGGCTCCTACGAGCAGTACTTC.

This chain links TRBV5-1 with TRBJ2-1; D gene unclear. This CDR3 has 11 residues. The germline V gene has CDR1 SGHRS and CDR2 YFSETQ. Trimming took off 1 base at V and 10 bases at J, with 6 bases between the two ends. CDR3 amino acids: CASSLTNEQFF. Written as DNA, the CDR3 is TGCGCCAGCAGCTTGACTAACGAGCAGTTCTTC.

This clone has a single count. CDR3 protein: CASSFWGLAGNEQFF. In DNA, the CDR3 is TGTGCCAGCAGCTTTTGGGGACTAGCGGGCAATGAGCAGTTCTTC. This chain uses TRBV5-6 with TRBJ2-1; 12 bases fit TRBD2. CDR3 length: 15 residues. Germline loops: CDR1 SGHDT, CDR2 YYEEEE. V lost 2 bases, J lost 6 bases, and 3 bases stayed unmatched. The variable domain in full, with the rest retrieved from reference TRBV5-6 and TRBJ2-1, is DAGVTQSPTHLIKTRGQQVTLRCSPKSGHDTVSWYQQALGQGPQFIFQYYEEEERQRGNFPDRFSGHQFPNYSSELNVNALLLGDSALYLCASSFWGLAGNEQFFGPGTRLTVL.

The chain couples TRBV4-1 to TRBJ2-2; 9 bases match TRBD2. The V gene end was trimmed by 1 base and the J gene end by 2 bases; junction bases not matched to a gene: 14. Germline V CDR1 and CDR2: MGHRA, YSYEKL. The CDR3 contains 20 residues. DNA of the CDR3: TGCGCCAGCAGCCAAGTAGAAGATTTAGCGGGAGAGCTAAACACCGGGGAGCTGTTTTTT. Its translation: CASSQVEDLAGELNTGELFF.

The sample holds a few counts of this clone. The chain joins TRBV5-1 to TRBJ2-2, with 11 bases that match TRBD2. J lost 9 bases, V lost 4 bases, and 11 bases had no gene match. The CDR3 spans 16 residues. Germline values: CDR1 SGHRS, CDR2 YFSETQ. The CDR3 DNA reads as TGCGCCAGCAGCGACTTAGCGGGAGGGTTTGGCCGGGAGCTGTTTTTT. It encodes CASSDLAGGFGRELFF.

The chain combines TRBV2 with TRBJ1-1; TRBD1 aligns across 7 bases. Looked up from germline, CDR1 is SNHLY and CDR2 is FYNNEI. J was trimmed by 1 base and V by 6 bases; bases with no gene match: 14. The CDR3 runs 17 residues. As DNA, the CDR3 is TGTGCCAGCAGCCGAACCACGCAAGGACAGGCGAACACTGAAGCTTTCTTT. This translates into CASSRTTQGQANTEAFF.

The chain carries TRBV10-3 and TRBJ2-3, with a possible D match to TRBD2 (5 bases). CDR1 ENHRY and CDR2 SYGVKD come from the germline V gene. With 6 bases removed from V and 6 bases from J, the gap between germline ends came to 16 bases. The CDR3 is 14 amino acids. The CDR3 loop is CAIRETEWEDTQYF. The DNA for the CDR3 is TGTGCCATCAGGGAGACTGAATGGGAGGATACGCAGTATTTT.